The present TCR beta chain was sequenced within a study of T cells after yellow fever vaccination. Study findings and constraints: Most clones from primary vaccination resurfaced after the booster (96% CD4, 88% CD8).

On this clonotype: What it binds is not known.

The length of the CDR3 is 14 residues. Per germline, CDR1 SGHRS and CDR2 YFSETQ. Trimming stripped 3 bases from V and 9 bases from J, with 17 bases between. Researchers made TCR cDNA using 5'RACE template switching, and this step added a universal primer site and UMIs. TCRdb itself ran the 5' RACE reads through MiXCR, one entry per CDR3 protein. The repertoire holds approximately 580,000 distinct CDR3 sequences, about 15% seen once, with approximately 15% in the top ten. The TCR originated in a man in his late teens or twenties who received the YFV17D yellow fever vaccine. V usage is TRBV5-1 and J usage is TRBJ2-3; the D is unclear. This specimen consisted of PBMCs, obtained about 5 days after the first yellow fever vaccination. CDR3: CASSSRPPRETQYF. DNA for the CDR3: TGCGCCAGCAGCTCCCGTCCTCCACGTGAAACGCAGTATTTT.